The 15 T cell receptor beta chains below were found in one sample sequenced in a study of blood T cell repertoires in COVID-19. This table comes from immunoSEQ multiplex PCR, and its TCRdb copy is limited to in-frame clones, with some not included. This repertoire shows about 49,000 clones, over 70% found once; its top ten account for 2.1%. Specimen: peripheral blood. These receptors all stem from a woman of 80 years or more with COVID-19, enrolled during active disease.

This chain links TRBV4-1 with TRBJ1-1; 9 bases agree with TRBD1. With V trimmed by 5 bases and J by 4 bases, 8 bases remained unmatched. This CDR3 is 15 amino acids long. The germline V gene has CDR1 MGHRA and CDR2 YSYEKL. The CDR3 is CASSTRTGEATEAFF. Written as DNA, the CDR3 is TGCGCCAGCAGCACCCGGACAGGGGAAGCCACTGAAGCTTTCTTT.

The CDR3 nucleotides read TGTGCCAGCAATGGACAGGCGGCGAATCAGCCCCAGCATTTT. Translating it yields CASNGQAANQPQHF. The genes are TRBV2 and TRBJ1-5, with 7 bases fitting TRBD1. J was trimmed by 4 bases and V by 7 bases; bases with no gene match: 7. The CDR3 loop spans 14 amino acids. CDR1 is SNHLY, CDR2 FYNNEI, per germline.

The V and J genes are TRBV23-1 and TRBJ2-7, with D perhaps TRBD1 (5 bases). TRBV23-1 counts as an open reading frame of uncertain function. The CDR3 spans 13 residues. Deletions cut 6 bases from V and 4 bases from J, with 13 bases between. The CDR3 DNA reads as TGCGCCAGCAGGGGGCAGGGTTGGTACGAGCAGTACTTC. Amino acids: CASRGQGWYEQYF.

The chain links TRBV7-9 to TRBJ2-3, with D perhaps TRBD1 (6 bases). CDR1 and CDR2 from the germline V gene are SEHNR and FQNEAQ (reference sequence). CDR3 length: 14 amino acids. V lost 1 base, J lost 1 base, and 6 bases lay in between. This CDR3 reads CASSLGTGTDTQYF. CDR3 coding DNA: TGTGCCAGCAGCTTAGGGACAGGCACAGATACGCAGTATTTT.

The V and J genes are TRBV27 and TRBJ1-2; 9 bases map to TRBD1. Per germline, CDR1 MNHEY and CDR2 SMNVEV (reference sequence). V dropped 6 bases and J dropped 8; count of bases not matched to a gene: 13. The CDR3 covers 15 residues. The CDR3 region has the DNA TGTGCCAGCAGACCCGGGACAGGGAGGGCTGGGGGCTACACCTTC. It codes for CASRPGTGRAGGYTF.

V and J are TRBV10-1 and TRBJ1-1; 9 bases agree with TRBD1. The CDR3 contains 15 residues. Unmatched junction bases numbered 7, after V lost 6 bases and J lost 2 bases. Germline V gene sequence: CDR1 WNHNN, CDR2 SYGVQD (reference sequence). The CDR3 nucleotides read TGCGCCAGCAGCGGGGGGGACAGGGCAAACACTGAAGCTTTCTTT. Translation: CASSGGDRANTEAFF.

The J gene is TRBJ2-1, the V gene TRBV4-2; 11 positions match TRBD2. The germline gives CDR1 LGHNA, CDR2 YNFKEQ. The J segment lost 10 bases and the V segment lost 0 bases, leaving 8 bases of the junction unmatched. The CDR3 spans 16 residues. The chain's CDR3 is CASSQDELAGGLEQFF. CDR3 sequence (DNA): TGTGCCAGCAGCCAAGATGAGCTAGCGGGGGGTCTCGAGCAGTTCTTC.

This chain connects TRBV18 to TRBJ2-1; 13 bases map to TRBD2. Germline V gene data show CDR1 as KGHSH and CDR2 as LQKENI. J gave up 10 bases and V 2 bases, and 8 bases lay outside the gene matches. The CDR3 length is 16 residues. This chain's CDR3 is CASSPTTSGGALEQFF. As DNA, the CDR3 is TGTGCCAGCTCACCAACTACTAGCGGGGGGGCATTGGAGCAGTTCTTC.

V usage is TRBV6-5 and J usage is TRBJ2-7; D possibly corresponds to TRBD2 (5 bases). Per germline, CDR1 MNHEY and CDR2 SVGAGI. The ends were cut back, 6 bases at V and 0 bases at J, with 6 bases in the middle. The CDR3 length is 12 residues. CDR3 protein: CASSRGSYEQYF. For the CDR3, the DNA is TGTGCCAGCAGCCGGGGCTCCTACGAGCAGTACTTC.

This chain joins TRBV5-4 and TRBJ1-6; 7 nucleotides align to TRBD1. This CDR3 has 15 amino acids. V lost 4 bases and J lost 7; bases outside the gene matches: 8. CDR1 SGHNT and CDR2 YYREEE come from the germline V gene (reference sequence). The CDR3 region has the DNA TGTGCCAGCAGCCCACAAACAGGGGTCAATTCACCCCTCCACTTT. Translation gives CASSPQTGVNSPLHF.

The chain uses TRBV19 and TRBJ1-1; 9 bases match TRBD1. J lost 4 bases, V lost 7 bases, and 7 bases had no gene match. The CDR3 totals 14 residues. CDR1 and CDR2 from the germline V gene are LNHDA and SQIVND (reference sequence). The CDR3 bases are TGTGCCAGTACACGGGACAGGGTTCGCACTGAAGCTTTCTTT. This encodes CASTRDRVRTEAFF.

This rearrangement joins TRBV9 to TRBJ2-5, with 12 positions matching TRBD2. The J segment lost 4 bases and the V segment lost 0 bases, leaving 7 bases of the junction unmatched. The CDR3 consists of 17 residues. Looked up from germline, CDR1 is SGDLS and CDR2 is YYNGEE. The DNA of the CDR3 is TGTGCCAGCAGCGTAGGCCTAGCGGGGGGGCGGGTAGAGACCCAGTACTTC. Protein sequence: CASSVGLAGGRVETQYF. Full variable domain (outside the CDR3, taken from reference TRBV9 and TRBJ2-5): DSGVTQTPKHLITATGQRVTLRCSPRSGDLSVYWYQQSLDQGLQFLIQYYNGEERAKGNILERFSAQQFPDLHSELNLSSLELGDSALYFCASSVGLAGGRVETQYFGPGTRLLVL.

V gene TRBV7-6 combines with J gene TRBJ2-1; D is perhaps TRBD2 (6 bases). V was cut by 0 bases and J by 7 bases, with 16 bases left in between. This CDR3 has 16 amino acids. The V gene's germline CDR1 is SGHVS and CDR2 FNYEAQ. CDR3 coding DNA: TGTGCCAGCAGCTTAGCGCCGGCGGGGATTAATAATGAGCAGTTCTTC. Encoded protein: CASSLAPAGINNEQFF.

The CDR3 protein is CASRTGDYGYTF. The CDR3 bases are TGTGCCAGCAGAACAGGGGACTATGGCTACACCTTC. This chain uses TRBV6-5 with TRBJ1-2; the match to TRBD1 covers 7 bases. Trimming removed 6 bases from V and 3 bases from J; junction bases left unmatched: 1. Germline assignment: CDR1 MNHEY and CDR2 SVGAGI. The CDR3 loop spans 12 amino acids.

This clone was recorded once. The genes are TRBV7-9 and TRBJ2-1, with 8 positions matching TRBD2. After removal of 9 bases from V and 7 bases from J, the junction contained 11 bases not matched to a gene. There are 14 residues in the CDR3. Germline values: CDR1 SEHNR, CDR2 FQNEAQ (reference sequence). In nucleotides, the CDR3 is TGTGCCAGTCAAACGGGGGGGCGATTGAATGAGCAGTTCTTC. It specifies CASQTGGRLNEQFF.